Below, 10 T cell receptor beta chains from the same sample are listed, as sequenced in a study of T-cell memory formation after mild COVID-19. From the 5' RACE reads, TCRdb called clonotypes with MiXCR, one entry per CDR3 protein. Of a few hundred thousand distinct CDR3 sequences listed, over 15% are singletons. The sequenced sample consisted of PBMCs or a T cell subset sorted from them (not recorded which). The receptor set was obtained from a man aged 18 to 30 who had mild COVID-19 (a few samples of this study predate the infection). Cell type and time point are not known.

The gene calls are TRBV11-2 and TRBJ2-5, with D tentatively TRBD1 (6 bases). The germline gives CDR1 SGHAT, CDR2 FQNNGV. Between the trimmed V and J ends, which lost 4 bases and 3 bases, there was a span of 9 bases. CDR3 length equals 13 residues. The CDR3 protein is CASSSHREETQYF. The CDR3 bases are TGTGCCAGCAGCTCACACAGGGAAGAGACCCAGTACTTC. Based on the CDR3 plus reference TRBV11-2 and TRBJ2-5, the full variable domain is EAGVAQSPRYKIIEKRQSVAFWCNPISGHATLYWYQQILGQGPKLLIQFQNNGVVDDSQLPKDRFSAERLKGVDSTLKIQPAKLEDSAVYLCASSSHREETQYFGPGTRLLVL.

The chain employs TRBV20-1 and TRBJ2-1, with 11 bases fitting TRBD2. CDR1 and CDR2 from the germline V gene are DFQATT and SNEGSKA (reference sequence). The CDR3 runs to 16 residues. V shed 5 bases, J shed 4 bases, and the junction held 10 bases outside the gene matches. In DNA, the CDR3 is TGCAGTGCTGGACCCCTTAGCGGGGGGGCTTACAATGAGCAGTTCTTC. Translating gives CSAGPLSGGAYNEQFF.

The table lists this clonotype with a few counts. V usage is TRBV6-6 and J usage is TRBJ2-2; maybe TRBD2 (5 bases). Germline values: CDR1 MNHNY, CDR2 SVGAGI (reference sequence). The germline V and J ends were trimmed by 6 bases and 7 bases, with 21 bases remaining between them. The CDR3 spans 16 residues. CDR3 sequence reads: CASRWTVSGINGELFF. Written as DNA, the CDR3 is TGTGCCAGCAGATGGACTGTGTCCGGGATTAACGGGGAGCTGTTTTTT.

This clonotype showed up just a few times. The chain joins TRBV5-1 to TRBJ2-3; 7 nucleotides agree with TRBD1. The CDR3 runs 15 residues. The trim removed 2 bases at V and 5 bases at J, leaving 8 bases unmatched. Per the germline V gene, CDR1 is SGHRS and CDR2 is YFSETQ. In DNA, the CDR3 is TGCGCCAGCAGCTTACAGGGGCTCCCGGAAGATACGCAGTATTTT. Its protein is CASSLQGLPEDTQYF.

The chain couples TRBV7-6 to TRBJ2-7; D is perhaps TRBD1 (6 bases). Germline V gene sequence: CDR1 SGHVS, CDR2 FNYEAQ. This CDR3 is 13 amino acids long. Trimming stripped 4 bases from V and 3 bases from J, with 10 bases between. The CDR3 loop reads CASSSYRDYEQYF. The CDR3 bases are TGTGCCAGCAGCTCATACAGGGACTACGAGCAGTACTTC.

The chain carries TRBV27 and TRBJ2-7, with a possible D match to TRBD2 (6 bases). Trimming pared 4 bases from V and 2 bases from J, leaving 12 bases between. Per the germline V gene, CDR1 is MNHEY and CDR2 is SMNVEV (reference sequence). The CDR3 loop spans 14 amino acids. The CDR3: CASSWAGTPYEQYF. CDR3 nucleotides: TGTGCCAGCAGTTGGGCAGGGACTCCCTACGAGCAGTACTTC.

The chain uses TRBV29-1 and TRBJ1-4; D call uncertain. Per germline, CDR1 SQVTM and CDR2 ANQGSEA. Trimming took off 4 bases at V and 7 bases at J, with 10 bases between the two ends. The CDR3 is 12 residues long. CDR3 sequence: CSVAPGGEKLFF. The CDR3 coding sequence is TGCAGCGTTGCCCCCGGCGGTGAAAAACTGTTTTTT.

The V gene is TRBV6-5, the J gene TRBJ2-3, with D perhaps TRBD1 (6 bases). Trimming pared 0 bases from V and 1 base from J, leaving 14 bases between. Germline CDR1 is MNHEY and CDR2 is SVGAGI. CDR3 length equals 17 residues. The CDR3, as DNA: TGTGCCAGCAGTTACTCTGTGGCGGCAGGGGGCACAGATACGCAGTATTTT. Protein sequence: CASSYSVAAGGTDTQYF.

The sample holds one count of this clonotype. This chain joins TRBV12-3 or TRBV12-4 and TRBJ1-5; D gene uncertain. Trimming left V 6 bases short and J 1 base short, with 10 bases between. This CDR3 is built from 14 residues. CDR3 region: CASSDLGSNQPQHF. Written as DNA, the CDR3 is TGTGCCAGCAGCGATCTAGGGAGCAATCAGCCCCAGCATTTT.

This clonotype was seen a handful of times. The chain carries TRBV5-4 and TRBJ1-1, with a tentative D call TRBD1 (6 bases). Germline lookup yields CDR1 SGHNT and CDR2 YYREEE (reference sequence). Trimming stripped 4 bases from V and 6 bases from J, with 16 bases between. This CDR3 comprises 14 residues. Here the CDR3 DNA reads TGTGCCAGCAGCCGGGTGGCGGGGGGCTCTGAAGCTTTCTTT. Amino acids: CASSRVAGGSEAFF.